The clone carrying this TCR beta chain has ten or more counts. Its antigen remains unidentified. These data originate in a study of T-cell reconstitution after alpha-beta-depleted transplantation in children. Whole-study findings and limits: T cells produced anew were the main source of T-cell counts and diversity one year after transplant. At around two months after transplant, the alpha-beta T cells were reportedly derived from several hundred expanded clones that came from non-depleted graft cells. Diversity of TCRbeta at day 60 was high in some patients, arising from surviving recipient T cells and thymic progenitors.

The CDR3 extends over 15 amino acids. With 3 bases removed from V and 6 bases from J, the gap between germline ends came to 16 bases. In germline, CDR1 is SGHRS, CDR2 YFSETQ. Unique molecular identifiers featured in how the TCRbeta library was prepared. TCRdb re-called the PCR reads through MiXCR, storing one row per CDR3 protein. Counted here are 55,000 to 90,000 distinct CDR3 sequences, approximately 5% occurring once; the ten biggest clones make up approximately 20%. The sequenced sample was PBMCs, mostly from graft donor cells, obtained 180 days after TCRalphabeta/CD19-depleted stem cell transplant. This TCR was recovered from a boy less than two years old who had a stem cell transplant for acute myeloid leukemia, so the T cells may come from the graft donor. The rearrangement links TRBV5-1 to TRBJ2-1, with D unresolved. CDR3 DNA sequence: TGCGCCAGCAGCTCCCCATACCACCAATCCAATGAGCAGTTCTTC. Translation: CASSSPYHQSNEQFF.